This T cell receptor beta chain came from a study of T cell repertoires in cytomegalovirus infection. The overall study: Signatures in public TCR beta sequences pointed to both CMV infection and matching HLA type.

On this clonotype itself: Its antigen is unknown.

Study-wide results and caveats: Ex vivo, HLA-C-restricted CMV-specific TCR beta clonotypes prevailed over the rest of the response. The cumulative frequency of public TCR beta families distinguished individuals who carried CMV together with the relevant HLA.

V gave up 5 bases and J gave up 7 bases, with 18 bases separating them. CDR3 length equals 15 residues. The germline V gene has CDR1 MDHEN and CDR2 SYDVKM. TCRdb redid the calling of the reads with MiXCR, one entry per CDR3 protein. The data show fewer than 1,000,000 distinct CDR3 sequences, roughly a third seen once. This sample comprised cultured CD8+ T cells from PBMCs, obtained from culture after CMV antigen stimulation. The origin of this receptor is a human donor in good health (CMV status not recorded). Some clones in this sample may be carry-over from other donors' samples. This sequence joins TRBV28 and TRBJ2-1; TRBD2 might be the D (7 bases). In DNA, the CDR3 is TGTGCCAGCAGTCCCCTTTTGCGGGGGCCTAATGAGCAGTTCTTC. It is translated as CASSPLLRGPNEQFF.